A single sample is the source of the 28 T cell receptor beta chains below, sequenced in a study of T-cell memory formation after mild COVID-19. Via MiXCR, TCRdb re-called the 5' RACE reads, giving one row per CDR3 protein. The sample carries around 200,000 distinct CDR3 sequences, 9.5% to 10% recorded once. The sample consisted of PBMCs or a T cell subset sorted from them (not recorded which). Every receptor here comes from a young man who had mild COVID-19 (a few samples of this study predate the infection). Cell type and time point are not known.

This clonotype was detected many times. CDR3 residues: CASSQAPEETQYF. The DNA for the CDR3 is TGCGCCAGCAGCCAAGCCCCGGAAGAGACCCAGTACTTC. The chain couples TRBV4-3 to TRBJ2-5, with D hard to call. The CDR3 contains 13 residues. Germline V gene data show CDR1 as LGHNA and CDR2 as YSLEER. V gave up 1 base and J gave up 3 bases, with 6 bases separating them.

The chain joins TRBV6-1 to TRBJ2-7, with 7 nucleotides matching TRBD1. CDR1 is MNHNS, CDR2 SASEGT, per germline. The CDR3 extends over 11 amino acids. The ends lost 4 bases at V and 6 bases at J; junction bases unmatched: 0. CDR3 residues: CASSGQGEQYF. CDR3 nucleotides: TGTGCCAGCAGTGGACAGGGCGAGCAGTACTTC.

This clonotype was found a few times. The rearrangement links TRBV20-1 to TRBJ2-5; 9 bases match TRBD1. The CDR3 runs to 15 residues. Germline trimming cut 3 bases from V and 2 bases from J; bases unmatched to any gene: 7. Looked up from germline, CDR1 is DFQATT and CDR2 is SNEGSKA (reference sequence). The CDR3 reads CSARGQGYRQETQYF. The CDR3 region has the DNA TGCAGTGCTAGGGGACAGGGTTACAGACAAGAGACCCAGTACTTC.

This clonotype turned up a few times. Here the CDR3 reads CASSLDSYTGELFF. CDR3 coding DNA: TGTGCCAGCAGCTTAGACAGTTACACCGGGGAGCTGTTTTTT. The chain uses TRBV7-2 and TRBJ2-2; D remains unclear. The V gene's germline CDR1 is SGHTA and CDR2 FQGNSA. This CDR3 region has 14 residues. The V and J ends lost 1 base and 3 bases respectively, with 6 bases between them.

This clonotype was observed a handful of times. The V call is TRBV7-8, the J call TRBJ2-4; D is uncertain. CDR3 size: 15 residues. V was trimmed by 2 bases and J by 6 bases, leaving 14 bases between them. Germline lookup yields CDR1 SGHVS and CDR2 FQNEAQ. In DNA form, the CDR3 reads TGTGCCAGCAGCTTAAATCCGGCAGCCTTAAACATTCAGTACTTC. Translation: CASSLNPAALNIQYF. The full variable domain, its missing parts supplied by reference TRBV7-8 and TRBJ2-4, is GAGVSQSPRYKVAKRGQDVALRCDPISGHVSLFWYQQALGQGPEFLTYFQNEAQLDKSGLPSDRFFAERPEGSVSTLKIQRTQQEDSAVYLCASSLNPAALNIQYFGAGTRLSVL.

There are many counts of this clonotype. J is TRBJ2-5 and V is TRBV3-1; TRBD1 matches 10 bases. The V gene's germline CDR1 is LGHDT and CDR2 YNNKEL (reference sequence). This CDR3 is built from 13 residues. J was trimmed by 4 bases and V by 4 bases; bases with no gene match: 0. CDR3 sequence (DNA): TGTGCCAGCAGCCGACAGGGGGCAGAGACCCAGTACTTC. Its translation: CASSRQGAETQYF.

This clonotype has just one count. The gene calls are TRBV9 and TRBJ2-1; D is unresolved. Germline CDR1 reads SGDLS; CDR2 reads YYNGEE. V dropped 1 base and J dropped 4 bases, with 6 bases sitting between them. The CDR3 extends over 13 amino acids. The CDR3 bases are TGTGCCAGCAGCGTAAGACTTTACAATGAGCAGTTCTTC. This sequence encodes CASSVRLYNEQFF.

This clonotype has at least ten counts. The chain carries TRBV5-1 and TRBJ2-7; D gene unclear. V lost 0 bases to trimming and J lost 4 bases, with 14 bases between them. The germline CDR1 and CDR2 sequences are SGHRS and YFSETQ. CDR3 length equals 15 residues. This CDR3 is CASSLADQLRYEQYF. CDR3 nucleotide sequence: TGCGCCAGCAGCTTGGCCGATCAACTGCGGTACGAGCAGTACTTC.

The CDR3: CSARGQGSTEAFF. The CDR3 DNA follows: TGCAGTGCTAGGGGACAGGGGAGCACTGAAGCTTTCTTT. The V call is TRBV20-1, the J call TRBJ1-1; 10 positions agree with TRBD1. The CDR3 is 13 residues long. Germline V gene sequence: CDR1 DFQATT, CDR2 SNEGSKA (reference sequence). With 3 bases clipped from V and 4 bases from J, the junction kept 2 bases outside the gene matches.

This clonotype was picked up a small number of times. The chain combines TRBV18 with TRBJ1-4; D ambiguous. Trimming cost V 3 bases and J 0 bases, with 2 bases left between them. This CDR3 region has 13 residues. Germline-derived CDR1 and CDR2 are KGHSH and LQKENI. CDR3 coding DNA: TGTGCCAGCTCACCTTCAACTAATGAAAAACTGTTTTTT. Translated: CASSPSTNEKLFF.

The chain links TRBV15 to TRBJ1-2; the match to TRBD1 covers 8 bases. Germline-derived CDR1 and CDR2 are LNHNV and YYDKDF (reference sequence). V lost 0 bases and J lost 3; bases outside the gene matches: 6. CDR3 length: 16 residues. The CDR3 region is CATSRDLSTGDYGYTF. In DNA form, the CDR3 reads TGTGCCACCAGCAGAGATCTGTCGACAGGGGACTATGGCTACACCTTC.

The V gene is TRBV3-1, the J gene TRBJ2-5, with no clear D. The CDR3 runs 14 residues. Germline loops: CDR1 LGHDT, CDR2 YNNKEL (reference sequence). V lost 1 base and J lost 1, with 7 bases in between. CDR3 in DNA: TGTGCCAGCAGCCAAGTAGGAGTCCAAGAGACCCAGTACTTC. Amino acid sequence: CASSQVGVQETQYF.

At least ten counts were recorded for this clonotype. The chain joins TRBV7-2 to TRBJ2-3; the D gene is possibly TRBD2 (6 bases). CDR3 length: 13 amino acids. V gave up 3 bases and J gave up 11 bases, with 15 bases separating them. Per germline, CDR1 SGHTA and CDR2 FQGNSA. The CDR3 protein is CASSLEGLRGQYF. The CDR3 coding sequence is TGTGCCAGCAGCTTGGAGGGTCTTAGGGGGCAGTATTTT.

This clonotype was found many times. V gene TRBV20-1 combines with J gene TRBJ2-3; D call uncertain. Germline CDR1 reads DFQATT; CDR2 reads SNEGSKA (reference sequence). CDR3 length equals 12 residues. V lost 6 bases and J 3 bases, leaving 10 bases between the germline ends. CDR3 sequence reads: CSALTRTDTQYF. The CDR3 DNA is TGCAGTGCCCTTACCCGGACAGATACGCAGTATTTT.

This clonotype appeared many times. The genes are TRBV6-2 or TRBV6-3 and TRBJ1-1; 8 nucleotides align to TRBD1. CDR3 length: 13 amino acids. J lost 7 bases, V lost 4 bases, and 5 bases had no gene match. Germline CDR1 and CDR2: MNHEY and SVGEGT. CDR3 DNA: TGTGCCAGCAGTTCTCGGGACAGGAGTGAAGCTTTCTTT. Translated: CASSSRDRSEAFF.

This clonotype was observed a handful of times. V gene TRBV7-2 combines with J gene TRBJ2-2; TRBD2 agrees at 7 bases. Germline values: CDR1 SGHTA, CDR2 FQGNSA. With 1 base clipped from V and 5 bases from J, the junction kept 10 bases outside the gene matches. This CDR3 comprises 17 residues. As DNA, the CDR3 is TGTGCCAGCAGCTTAGGCCCGGGCGGGGAGGGGACCGGGGAGCTGTTTTTT. Translation: CASSLGPGGEGTGELFF.

The chain couples TRBV13 to TRBJ2-5; 8 nucleotides align to TRBD1. The CDR3 extends over 15 amino acids. Looked up from germline, CDR1 is PRHDT and CDR2 is FYEKMQ (reference sequence). The V and J ends lost 1 base and 4 bases, in that order; junction bases with no gene match: 5. CDR3 bases: TGTGCCAGCAGCTTAGACGACAGGGGTCGAGAGACCCAGTACTTC. Amino acid sequence: CASSLDDRGRETQYF.

This clonotype was observed a handful of times. V is TRBV20-1 and J is TRBJ2-7; D not certain. Per germline, CDR1 DFQATT and CDR2 SNEGSKA (reference sequence). This CDR3 region has 13 residues. V dropped 0 bases and J dropped 1 base, with 7 bases sitting between them. The CDR3 reads CSARDYTSYEQYV. The CDR3 DNA sequence: TGCAGTGCTAGAGATTACACATCCTACGAGCAGTACGTC.

The chain links TRBV19 to TRBJ2-3, with a tentative D call TRBD2 (5 bases). The CDR3 is 15 amino acids. The V gene lost 4 bases and the J gene lost 0 bases, with 11 bases spanning the gap. Germline V gene data show CDR1 as LNHDA and CDR2 as SQIVND (reference sequence). The CDR3 nucleotides read TGTGCCAGTAGTACGGGAATTACAAGCACAGATACGCAGTATTTT. Its protein is CASSTGITSTDTQYF.

This clonotype has a handful of counts. The J gene is TRBJ1-6, the V gene TRBV6-1; no definite D call. CDR3 length: 14 amino acids. Trimming took off 4 bases at V and 7 bases at J, with 11 bases between the two ends. CDR1 MNHNS and CDR2 SASEGT come from the germline V gene. CDR3: CASSASVGNSPLHF. The CDR3 DNA is TGTGCCAGCAGTGCTTCGGTGGGAAATTCACCCCTCCACTTT.

This clonotype was recorded many times. The chain is built from TRBV11-2 and TRBJ2-1; 12 bases match TRBD2. Germline trimming cut 0 bases from V and 2 bases from J; bases unmatched to any gene: 2. Germline CDR1 reads SGHAT; CDR2 reads FQNNGV. This CDR3 spans 17 amino acids. CDR3 sequence: CASSLEASGGAYNEQFF. For the CDR3, the DNA is TGTGCCAGCAGCTTAGAGGCTAGCGGGGGGGCCTACAATGAGCAGTTCTTC.

This clonotype was counted ten times or more. The rearrangement uses TRBV7-2 and TRBJ1-2; D possibly corresponds to TRBD1 (5 bases). The CDR3 totals 18 residues. Trimming took 1 base from V and 8 from J, leaving 26 bases between them. Germline V lookup: CDR1 SGHTA, CDR2 FQGNSA. As DNA, the CDR3 is TGTGCCAGCAGCTTAGTTACTTCGTCGCGGCGAACCGGGGGGGGCTACACCTTC. It translates to CASSLVTSSRRTGGGYTF.

This rearrangement joins TRBV7-2 to TRBJ2-5; either TRBD1 or TRBD2 may fit D (5 bases each). V lost 5 bases, J lost 5 bases, and 21 bases lay in between. Germline V lookup: CDR1 SGHTA, CDR2 FQGNSA. The CDR3 spans 16 residues. The DNA for the CDR3 is TGTGCCAGCAGCCCCGCCGGGACCACTGTAGGGGAGACCCAGTACTTC. Its translation: CASSPAGTTVGETQYF.

This clonotype was counted a few times. This chain connects TRBV20-1 to TRBJ2-2, with D unclear. V was trimmed by 5 bases and J by 8 bases, leaving 18 bases between them. Germline V gene data show CDR1 as DFQATT and CDR2 as SNEGSKA (reference sequence). This CDR3 contains 14 residues. The CDR3 DNA follows: TGCAGTGCTTTTAGGAGCACCCTGGGGGGGGAGCTGTTTTTT. Translated: CSAFRSTLGGELFF.

This chain uses TRBV5-1 with TRBJ1-2; D perhaps matches TRBD1 (5 bases). This CDR3 has 13 amino acids. Germline CDR1 SGHRS, CDR2 YFSETQ. V dropped 4 bases and J dropped 8 bases, with 15 bases sitting between them. The CDR3: CASSPRDGRGYTF. Here the CDR3 DNA reads TGCGCCAGCAGCCCTCGGGACGGACGAGGCTACACCTTC.

The V gene is TRBV2, the J gene TRBJ1-2; 8 bases fit TRBD1. The V gene end was trimmed by 7 bases and the J gene end by 7 bases; junction bases not matched to a gene: 8. The CDR3 spans 13 residues. Looked up from germline, CDR1 is SNHLY and CDR2 is FYNNEI. CDR3 in DNA: TGTGCCAGCAATGTGGACAGGGCTGGTGGCTACACCTTC. Amino acids: CASNVDRAGGYTF.

The V gene is TRBV12-3 or TRBV12-4, the J gene TRBJ1-6; no clear D gene. V lost 2 bases, J lost 9 bases, and 17 bases lay in between. The CDR3 spans 16 residues. The CDR3 protein is CASSLLRFQLVSPLHF. For the CDR3, the DNA is TGTGCCAGCAGTTTATTAAGGTTTCAGCTCGTTTCACCCCTCCACTTT.

This clonotype was observed a few times. The chain is built from TRBV6-6 and TRBJ1-1; 8 nucleotides align to TRBD1. The CDR3 extends over 14 amino acids. The trim removed 7 bases at V and 4 bases at J, leaving 8 bases unmatched. Germline CDR1 reads MNHNY; CDR2 reads SVGAGI (reference sequence). In nucleotides, the CDR3 is TGTGCCAGCACCCCGGACAGGGCTAGCACTGAAGCTTTCTTT. Protein product: CASTPDRASTEAFF.